This T cell receptor beta chain was sequenced during a study of long-term antiretroviral therapy in people with HIV. Inclusion required at least two post-ART and at least one pre-ART PBMC samples. The content of samples before DNA extraction was roughly 1-10 million cryopreserved PBMC. This clone was seen only once. The antigen is not known. Study-wide points: The clones with expansion before ART were dominant in the repertoire at all time points.

With survey level as its setting, the immunoSEQ assay was v3.0. Data came from immunoSEQ multiplex PCR; TCRdb stores just in-frame clones and leaves some out. The table has about 41,000 clones, 94% seen once; the top ten hold around 2%. V lost 2 bases, J lost 11 bases, and 19 bases lay in between. There are 14 residues in the CDR3. Germline-derived CDR1 and CDR2 are SGHDT and YYEEEE. This specimen was unsorted PBMCs, taken around 9.2 years after starting antiretroviral therapy. The sequence came from a man aged 25 to 45 with HIV. The rearrangement links TRBV5-6 to TRBJ1-1; D is unresolved. The DNA of the CDR3 is TGTGCCAGCAGCTTTGGTGTTGGGCCCCTGGGGGCTTTCTTT. This gives the protein CASSFGVGPLGAFF.